A selection of T cell receptor beta chains follows, all from one sample in a study of long-term antiretroviral therapy in people with HIV. Data came from immunoSEQ multiplex PCR; TCRdb stores just in-frame clones and leaves some out. This table holds more than 15,000 clones, around 81% found once. The source material was unsorted PBMCs, sampled 2.9 years after starting antiretroviral therapy. Every receptor here comes from a woman aged 25 to 39 with HIV. Each CDR3 is given with its conserved first and last residue. A D gene is named only where the DNA matches it firmly. Only part of the rows carry a size: once, few, many, or a class if the clone is expanded.

v_gene,abundance,j_gene,d_gene,CDR3nt,CDR3aa
TRBV11-2,.,TRBJ1-3,.,TGTGCCAGCAGCTTAGTCCCTAGGGGGGGTTCTTCTGGAAACACCATATATTTT,CASSLVPRGGSSGNTIYF
TRBV5-1,.,TRBJ2-2,.,TGCGCCAGCAGCCCGGGACCGTCGAACACCGGGGAGCTGTTTTTT,CASSPGPSNTGELFF
TRBV4-1,.,TRBJ2-3,.,TGCGCCAGCAGCCAAGGGCAGGGGCCTAGCACAGATACGCAGTATTTT,CASSQGQGPSTDTQYF
TRBV2,few,TRBJ1-5,.,TGTGCCAGCAGTGCTGACAGCCAGAGCAATCAGCCCCAGCATTTT,CASSADSQSNQPQHF
TRBV19,.,TRBJ2-1,.,TGTGCCAGTAGTAGCCAGGGCAATGAGCAGTTCTTC,CASSSQGNEQFF
TRBV7-8,.,TRBJ2-5,.,TGTGCCAGCAGCTTCGGGGTGAACCAAGAGACCCAGTACTTC,CASSFGVNQETQYF
TRBV30,.,TRBJ2-2,.,TGTGCCTGGAGTCGGGGAGTTCAGGGTTTACGCACCGGGGAGCTGTTTTTT,CAWSRGVQGLRTGELFF
TRBV13,.,TRBJ1-1,.,TGTGCCAGCTGCGGAGGGGAGAGGGGCACTGAAGCTTTCTTT,CASCGGERGTEAFF
TRBV6-1,once,TRBJ1-5,.,TGTGCCAGCAGTGACCGAGGGGGCAATCAGCCCCAGCATTTT,CASSDRGGNQPQHF
TRBV18,once,TRBJ1-1,.,TGTGCCAGCTCACCAGGTTTCGCTGAAGCTTTCTTT,CASSPGFAEAFF
TRBV10-1,.,TRBJ2-3,TRBD2,TGCGCCAGCACTGGACTAGTCTCAGATACGCAGTATTTT,CASTGLVSDTQYF
TRBV13,.,TRBJ1-6,TRBD1,TGTGCCAGCAGCTTAGGGGGTTCACAGGGGAATTCACCCCTCCACTTT,CASSLGGSQGNSPLHF
TRBV12-5,.,TRBJ1-1,.,TGTGCTAGTGGTTTGATTACACCTACCGGGCCGTCGATCATGAACACTGAAGCTTTCTTT,CASGLITPTGPSIMNTEAFF
TRBV28,.,TRBJ1-2,.,TGTGCCAGCAGTTTAGAGGGCAGGGAGGCCCGCCTTGGTGGCTACACCTTC,CASSLEGREARLGGYTF
TRBV19,once,TRBJ2-1,TRBD1,TGTGCCAGTAGTATTGGGGGACAGGGGTACTACAATGAGCAGTTCTTC,CASSIGGQGYYNEQFF
TRBV29-1,.,TRBJ2-5,.,TGCAGCGTTGATCCCCGCCGCGGACAGAAAGAGACCCAGTACTTC,CSVDPRRGQKETQYF
TRBV5-1,.,TRBJ2-3,.,TGCGCCAGCAGTGACTCTGGGGGGGCCGGGGATACGCAGTATTTT,CASSDSGGAGDTQYF
TRBV6-5,.,TRBJ2-4,.,TGTGCCAGTTCGGGGGCGGGGTTAGCCAAAAACATTCAGTACTTC,CASSGAGLAKNIQYF
TRBV11-2,.,TRBJ2-7,.,TGTGCCAGCAGCTTAGATTTAGGGGGCGAGCAGTACTTC,CASSLDLGGEQYF
TRBV10-3,.,TRBJ1-1,TRBD1,TGTGCCATCAGTGAGGGACAGGGAGACACTGAAGCTTTCTTT,CAISEGQGDTEAFF